This entry lists 27 T cell receptor beta chains sequenced from one sample in a study of regulatory dendritic cells for organ transplantation. Data came from immunoSEQ multiplex PCR; TCRdb stores just in-frame clones and leaves some out. This table holds 20,000 to 25,000 clones, around two thirds found once. The sample taken for sequencing was memory CD4+ T cells from blood. As for subset: CD45RO+ memory T cells. These receptors all stem from a human donor in good health.

This clone was detected a few times. V usage is TRBV7-2 and J usage is TRBJ2-7, with D perhaps TRBD2 (7 bases). Germline V gene sequence: CDR1 SGHTA, CDR2 FQGNSA. Trimming removed 2 bases from V and 2 bases from J, with 16 bases in between. The CDR3 covers 16 residues. The CDR3 sequence is CASSLSGGGLTYEQYF. The DNA of the CDR3 is TGTGCCAGCAGCTTATCTGGCGGGGGCCTCACCTACGAGCAGTACTTC.

The chain uses TRBV10-3 and TRBJ2-3; tentative D call: TRBD1 (6 bases). The length of the CDR3 is 12 residues. CDR1 and CDR2 from the germline V gene are ENHRY and SYGVKD. Trimming shortened V by 9 bases and J by 6 bases, and 13 bases separated the two germline ends. The CDR3 region has the DNA TGTGCCATTGGTGGGGGCGACGATACGCAGTATTTT. Protein: CAIGGGDDTQYF.

The chain joins TRBV5-6 to TRBJ2-7; D gene ambiguous. CDR1 and CDR2 from the germline V gene are SGHDT and YYEEEE. V dropped 2 bases and J dropped 2 bases, with 5 bases sitting between them. The CDR3 is made up of 12 amino acids. CDR3 amino acids: CASSLQTYEQYF. CDR3 coding DNA: TGTGCCAGCAGCTTACAAACCTACGAGCAGTACTTC.

The gene calls are TRBV7-2 and TRBJ1-1; 9 bases align to TRBD1. The length of the CDR3 is 14 residues. V shed 4 bases and J 4 bases; nucleotides not matched to a gene: 4. Germline CDR1 SGHTA, CDR2 FQGNSA. The CDR3 reads CASSSRQGVTEAFF. Here the CDR3 DNA reads TGTGCCAGCAGCTCTAGACAGGGGGTCACTGAAGCTTTCTTT.

The V and J genes are TRBV29-1 and TRBJ2-3; a weak D match, TRBD1 (6 bases). The CDR3 extends over 15 amino acids. V gave up 1 base and J gave up 5 bases, with 16 bases separating them. The germline CDR1 and CDR2 sequences are SQVTM and ANQGSEA. CDR3 bases: TGCAGCGTTGAAGGGGGGCGGGCTTGGGGAGATACGCAGTATTTT. It specifies CSVEGGRAWGDTQYF.

The chain links TRBV14 to TRBJ2-2; perhaps TRBD2 as D (6 bases). V lost 1 base to trimming and J lost 0 bases, with 9 bases between them. The CDR3 consists of 16 residues. In germline, CDR1 is SGHDN, CDR2 FVKESK. The CDR3 is CASSQVGGTNTGELFF. CDR3 nucleotide sequence: TGTGCCAGCAGCCAAGTCGGGGGAACGAACACCGGGGAGCTGTTTTTT.

V gene TRBV19 combines with J gene TRBJ1-2, with 7 positions matching TRBD1. Germline CDR1 LNHDA, CDR2 SQIVND (reference sequence). The CDR3 loop spans 13 amino acids. J was trimmed by 5 bases and V by 6 bases; bases with no gene match: 6. CDR3 sequence: CASREDRRYGYTF. The DNA for the CDR3 is TGTGCCAGTAGGGAGGACAGGCGATATGGCTACACCTTC.

CDR3 bases: TGTGCCAGCAGCCCGCCGGCCCGTGGGGGGATTCAGTACTTC. This sequence encodes CASSPPARGGIQYF. The chain links TRBV14 to TRBJ2-4; possible D gene TRBD2, 6 bases. Germline V gives CDR1 SGHDN, CDR2 FVKESK. Trimming pared 4 bases from V and 10 bases from J, leaving 17 bases between. This CDR3 has 14 residues.

The J gene is TRBJ1-4, the V gene TRBV18; a weak D match, TRBD1 (5 bases). Trimming pared 3 bases from V and 4 bases from J, leaving 9 bases between. The CDR3 spans 14 residues. The germline V gene has CDR1 KGHSH and CDR2 LQKENI. The CDR3 DNA is TGTGCCAGCTCACCGCGACAGAATAATGAAAAACTGTTTTTT. It yields the protein CASSPRQNNEKLFF.

The chain has TRBV5-6 and TRBJ2-1, with D tentatively TRBD1 (6 bases). With 3 bases removed from V and 7 bases from J, the gap between germline ends came to 26 bases. This CDR3 spans 18 amino acids. The V gene's germline CDR1 is SGHDT and CDR2 YYEEEE. The DNA for the CDR3 is TGTGCCAGCAGCTGGCGACAGATCGGGATAGGGGGTCAGAATGAGCAGTTCTTC. This encodes CASSWRQIGIGGQNEQFF.

This chain links TRBV5-6 with TRBJ1-5; D possibly corresponds to TRBD1 (6 bases). The CDR3 loop spans 14 amino acids. V was pared by 2 bases and J by 5 bases, with 11 bases between. CDR1 is SGHDT and CDR2 is YYEEEE in the germline V gene. The CDR3 is CASSFRQADQPQHF. CDR3 DNA sequence: TGTGCCAGCAGCTTTAGACAGGCGGATCAGCCCCAGCATTTT.

V usage is TRBV7-2 and J usage is TRBJ1-6; tentative D call: TRBD1 (6 bases). The ends were cut back, 5 bases at V and 7 bases at J, with 12 bases in the middle. CDR1 and CDR2 (germline): SGHTA, FQGNSA. This CDR3 has 14 residues. CDR3: CASSNRQGNSPLHF. The CDR3 DNA reads as TGTGCCAGCAGCAACCGGCAGGGGAATTCACCCCTCCACTTT.

This chain links TRBV6-5 with TRBJ2-1; 12 bases are shared with TRBD2. V gave up 8 bases and J gave up 8 bases; unmatched junction bases: 10. The CDR3 totals 15 residues. Germline-derived CDR1 and CDR2 are MNHEY and SVGAGI. The CDR3 here is CASGSSGGAWDEQFF. The CDR3 DNA sequence: TGTGCCAGCGGGTCTAGCGGGGGGGCCTGGGATGAGCAGTTCTTC.

With respect to this clone: At one boundary the junction diverges from the germline segment, which might be a read error. The CDR3 loop is CASSLDLQGTSLF. The CDR3 DNA is TGTGCCAGCAGCTTAGATCTCCAGGGTACGTCTCTCTTC. The chain combines TRBV11-2 with TRBJ2-1; D may be TRBD1 (5 bases). CDR3 length equals 13 residues. Germline V lookup: CDR1 SGHAT, CDR2 FQNNGV. Filled out from reference TRBV11-2 and TRBJ2-1, the complete variable domain reads EAGVAQSPRYKIIEKRQSVAFWCNPISGHATLYWYQQILGQGPKLLIQFQNNGVVDDSQLPKDRFSAERLKGVDSTLKIQPAKLEDSAVYLCASSLDLQGTSLFGPGTRLTVL.

V and J are TRBV5-1 and TRBJ1-5; D is perhaps TRBD1 (6 bases). CDR3 size: 14 residues. V gave up 5 bases and J gave up 3 bases, with 12 bases separating them. The germline CDR1 and CDR2 sequences are SGHRS and YFSETQ. As DNA, the CDR3 is TGCGCCAGCAGTGCAGGGGATTTCAATCAGCCCCAGCATTTT. Translated, it gives CASSAGDFNQPQHF.

This chain connects TRBV7-2 to TRBJ2-5; D remains ambiguous. The DNA end is a closer match to TRBJ2-7, so the J assignment may be wrong. This CDR3 spans 14 amino acids. Germline-derived CDR1 and CDR2 are SGHTA and FQGNSA. The CDR3, as DNA: TGTGCCAGCAGCTTAGTGGTATCCGCCTACGAGCAGTACTTC. Its protein product is CASSLVVSAYEQYF.

The chain uses TRBV4-1 and TRBJ2-2; 9 bases are shared with TRBD2. V gave up 4 bases and J gave up 8 bases; unmatched junction bases: 11. The V gene's germline CDR1 is MGHRA and CDR2 YSYEKL. The CDR3 runs 16 residues. CDR3 amino acids: CASSPWGGGALGELFF. The CDR3 coding sequence is TGCGCCAGCAGCCCTTGGGGCGGGGGGGCATTAGGGGAGCTGTTTTTT.

CDR3 sequence (DNA): TGTGCCAGCAGCGCGGACTTCTACTCTGGAAACACCATATATTTT. This translates into CASSADFYSGNTIYF. V gene TRBV5-5 combines with J gene TRBJ1-3; no reliable D call. Trimming took off 4 bases at V and 0 bases at J, with 11 bases between the two ends. CDR3 length equals 15 residues. Germline CDR1 SGHKS, CDR2 YYEKEE (reference sequence).

The chain employs TRBV29-1 and TRBJ2-5; a weak D match, TRBD2 (6 bases). CDR3 length: 11 residues. The V end was cut by 7 bases, the J end by 3 bases, with 9 bases between. The germline V gene encodes CDR1 SQVTM and CDR2 ANQGSEA. In nucleotides, the CDR3 is TGCAGCGCGGGACTTGAAGAGACCCAGTACTTC. Translation: CSAGLEETQYF.

This clone was counted between two and nine times. The gene calls are TRBV4-1 and TRBJ2-3; maybe TRBD2 (7 bases). V lost 0 bases to trimming and J lost 0 bases, with 13 bases between them. Germline V CDR1 and CDR2: MGHRA, YSYEKL. The CDR3 covers 17 residues. The CDR3 bases are TGCGCCAGCAGCCAAGAGTATGGGGGGGCTAGCACAGATACGCAGTATTTT. Its protein product is CASSQEYGGASTDTQYF.

The sample holds one count of this clone. This chain joins TRBV5-6 and TRBJ1-2; TRBD1 might be the D (6 bases). This CDR3 has 11 residues. Germline V gene sequence: CDR1 SGHDT, CDR2 YYEEEE. Trimming removed 0 bases from V and 13 bases from J, with 10 bases in between. Here the CDR3 reads CASSLEQGRTF. In DNA, the CDR3 is TGTGCCAGCAGCTTGGAGCAGGGGCGCACCTTC.

This sequence joins TRBV18 and TRBJ2-3, with 9 bases aligning to TRBD2. CDR1 and CDR2 from the germline V gene are KGHSH and LQKENI. The CDR3 consists of 17 residues. The V gene end was trimmed by 0 bases and the J gene end by 0 bases; junction bases not matched to a gene: 4. The CDR3 loop reads CASSPPAGGGSTDTQYF. The CDR3 DNA follows: TGTGCCAGCTCACCACCAGCGGGGGGTGGAAGCACAGATACGCAGTATTTT.

The gene calls are TRBV10-3 and TRBJ2-3, with 7 bases matching TRBD2. Unmatched junction bases numbered 0, after V lost 3 bases and J lost 6 bases. This CDR3 comprises 12 residues. The germline V gene encodes CDR1 ENHRY and CDR2 SYGVKD. CDR3 amino acids: CAISELADTQYF. CDR3 DNA sequence: TGTGCCATCAGTGAACTAGCGGATACGCAGTATTTT.

The V and J genes are TRBV5-1 and TRBJ2-1; TRBD1 might be the D (5 bases). The CDR3 sequence is 16 residues long. V was trimmed by 3 bases and J by 0 bases, leaving 13 bases between them. The germline V gene encodes CDR1 SGHRS and CDR2 YFSETQ. CDR3 coding DNA: TGCGCCAGCAGCTACGGTCAGGGAAGCTCCTACAATGAGCAGTTCTTC. Its protein is CASSYGQGSSYNEQFF.

The chain has TRBV11-3 and TRBJ2-3; 7 nucleotides match TRBD1. From germline, CDR1 is SGHNT and CDR2 YENEEA. The CDR3 consists of 14 residues. The J segment lost 2 bases and the V segment lost 10 bases, leaving 9 bases of the junction unmatched. The CDR3 DNA sequence: TGTGCCACCCAAAGACAGGGCCCCACAGATACGCAGTATTTT. Translation gives CATQRQGPTDTQYF.

V usage is TRBV19 and J usage is TRBJ1-6; D perhaps matches TRBD1 (5 bases). Germline CDR1 reads LNHDA; CDR2 reads SQIVND (reference sequence). This CDR3 has 15 amino acids. With 6 bases removed from V and 8 bases from J, the gap between germline ends came to 17 bases. CDR3 bases: TGTGCCAGTAGATCCAAGGGGATTTGGGATTCACCCCTCCACTTT. Amino acids: CASRSKGIWDSPLHF. The complete variable domain, with remaining parts taken from reference TRBV19 and TRBJ1-6, reads DGGITQSPKYLFRKEGQNVTLSCEQNLNHDAMYWYRQDPGQGLRLIYYSQIVNDFQKGDIAEGYSVSREKKESFPLTVTSAQKNPTAFYLCASRSKGIWDSPLHFGNGTRLTVT.

The chain links TRBV4-2 to TRBJ1-1; the match to TRBD1 covers 8 bases. This CDR3 is 16 amino acids long. The trim removed 4 bases at V and 2 bases at J, leaving 9 bases unmatched. Looked up from germline, CDR1 is LGHNA and CDR2 is YNFKEQ. The CDR3 nucleotides read TGTGCCAGCAGCCCCCGGACAGGGTCGCTCAACACTGAAGCTTTCTTT. This gives the protein CASSPRTGSLNTEAFF.